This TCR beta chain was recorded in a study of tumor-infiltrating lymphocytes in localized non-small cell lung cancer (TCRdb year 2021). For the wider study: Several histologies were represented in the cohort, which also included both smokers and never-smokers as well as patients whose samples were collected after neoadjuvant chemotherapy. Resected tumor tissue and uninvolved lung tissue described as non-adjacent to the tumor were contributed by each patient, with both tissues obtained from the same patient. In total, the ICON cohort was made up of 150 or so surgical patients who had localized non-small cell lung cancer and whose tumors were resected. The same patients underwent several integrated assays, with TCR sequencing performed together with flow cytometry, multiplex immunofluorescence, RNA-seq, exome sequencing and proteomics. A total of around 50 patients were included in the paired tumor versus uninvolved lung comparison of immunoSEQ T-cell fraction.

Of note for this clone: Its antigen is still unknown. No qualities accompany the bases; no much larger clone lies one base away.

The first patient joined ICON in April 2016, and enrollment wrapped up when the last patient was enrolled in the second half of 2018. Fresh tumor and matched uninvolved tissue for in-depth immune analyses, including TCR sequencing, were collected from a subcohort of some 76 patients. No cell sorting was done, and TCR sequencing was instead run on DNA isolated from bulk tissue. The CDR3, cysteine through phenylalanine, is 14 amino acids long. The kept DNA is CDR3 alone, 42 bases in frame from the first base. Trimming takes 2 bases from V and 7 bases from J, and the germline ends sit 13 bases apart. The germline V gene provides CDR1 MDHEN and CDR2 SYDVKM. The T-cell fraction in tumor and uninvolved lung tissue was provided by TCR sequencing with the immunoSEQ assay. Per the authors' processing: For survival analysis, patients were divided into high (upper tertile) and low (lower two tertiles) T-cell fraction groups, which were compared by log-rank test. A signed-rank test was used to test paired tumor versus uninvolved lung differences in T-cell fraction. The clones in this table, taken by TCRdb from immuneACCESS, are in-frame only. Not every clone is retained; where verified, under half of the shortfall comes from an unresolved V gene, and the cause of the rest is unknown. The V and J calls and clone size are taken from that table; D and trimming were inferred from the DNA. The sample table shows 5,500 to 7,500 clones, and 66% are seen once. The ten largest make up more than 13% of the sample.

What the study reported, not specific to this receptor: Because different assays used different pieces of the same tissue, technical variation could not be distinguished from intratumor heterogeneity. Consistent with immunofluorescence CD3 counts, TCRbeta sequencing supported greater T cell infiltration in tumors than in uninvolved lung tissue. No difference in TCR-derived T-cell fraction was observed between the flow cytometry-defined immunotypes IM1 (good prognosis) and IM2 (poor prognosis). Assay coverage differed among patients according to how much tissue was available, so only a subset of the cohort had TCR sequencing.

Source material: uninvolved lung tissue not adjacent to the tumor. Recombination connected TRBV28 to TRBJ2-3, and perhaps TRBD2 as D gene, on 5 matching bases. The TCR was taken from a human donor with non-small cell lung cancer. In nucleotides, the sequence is TGTGCCAGCAGTTTAGGAGGTCCGCTAAATACGCAGTATTTT. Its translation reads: CASSLGGPLNTQYF.